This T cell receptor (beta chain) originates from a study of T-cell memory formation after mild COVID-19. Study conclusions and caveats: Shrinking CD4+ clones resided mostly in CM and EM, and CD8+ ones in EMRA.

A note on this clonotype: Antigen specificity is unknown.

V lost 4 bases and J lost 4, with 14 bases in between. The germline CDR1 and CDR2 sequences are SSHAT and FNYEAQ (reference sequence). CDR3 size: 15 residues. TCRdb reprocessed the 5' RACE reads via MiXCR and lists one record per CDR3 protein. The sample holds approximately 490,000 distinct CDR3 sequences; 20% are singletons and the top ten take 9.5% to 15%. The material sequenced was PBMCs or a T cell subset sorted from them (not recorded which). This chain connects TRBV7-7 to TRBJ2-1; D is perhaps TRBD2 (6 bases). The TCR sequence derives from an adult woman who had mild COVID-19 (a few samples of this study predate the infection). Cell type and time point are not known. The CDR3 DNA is TGTGCCAGCAGCTCGGGACTTTACGAGTACAATGAGCAGTTCTTC. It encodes CASSSGLYEYNEQFF.